A few counts support the clone carrying this TCR beta chain. The source of the sample is a study of blood T cell repertoires in COVID-19. There are 16 residues in the CDR3. With V trimmed by 4 bases and J by 9 bases, 12 bases remained unmatched. The germline V gene encodes CDR1 PRHDT and CDR2 FYEKMQ (reference sequence). In the source study's methods: Amplification with reference gene primers provided the estimates of nucleated cell counts. The assay was immunoSEQ multiplex PCR, and TCRdb's table has in-frame clones only and misses some. D and trimming were read from the DNA, whereas the V and J calls and clone size are those reported in that table. The sample holds some 37,000 clones, about 86% seen once.

The sequencing sample was made of peripheral blood. The TCR originated in a man aged 50 or older in a cohort sampled during active COVID-19. This chain connects TRBV13 to TRBJ2-1; 10 bases agree with TRBD2. CDR3 DNA sequence: TGTGCCAGCAGCTCACGGGGTAGCGGGAGGTCGGTTGAGCAGTTCTTC. Translated, it gives CASSSRGSGRSVEQFF.